Listed below are T cell receptor beta chains from one sample, sequenced in a study of cytomegalovirus exposure and HLA in healthy donors. The method was immunoSEQ multiplex PCR; TCRdb's version includes in-frame clones alone and lacks a portion of them. The table includes 160,000 or so clones, roughly 72% detected once. Sequences were obtained from PBMCs. These receptor sequences come from a middle-aged man in good health and CMV-seronegative. The CDR3 runs from the conserved cysteine through the conserved F or W. The D gene is left open where the match is weak. Expanded clones are given a class, and other clones once, few, many or no size at all.

clone_size: NA; d_call: TRBD2; j_call: TRBJ2-5; cdr3_length: 16; v_call: TRBV15; cdr3_aa: CATSRGRTSGEETQYF; cdr3_nt: TGTGCCACCAGCAGAGGCAGGACTAGCGGAGAAGAGACCCAGTACTTC
clone_size: NA; d_call: NA; j_call: TRBJ1-1; cdr3_length: 16; v_call: TRBV6-1; cdr3_aa: CASSVRRGDLNTEAFF; cdr3_nt: TGTGCCAGCAGTGTTCGACGGGGGGATCTGAACACTGAAGCTTTCTTT
clone_size: once; d_call: TRBD2; j_call: TRBJ2-5; cdr3_length: 14; v_call: TRBV18; cdr3_aa: CASSPGGLGETQYF; cdr3_nt: TGTGCCAGCTCACCCGGAGGACTAGGAGAGACCCAGTACTTC
clone_size: NA; d_call: TRBD1; j_call: TRBJ2-7; cdr3_length: 14; v_call: TRBV7-3; cdr3_aa: CASSSRQGAGEQYF; cdr3_nt: TGTGCCAGCAGCTCTAGACAGGGGGCGGGCGAGCAGTACTTC
clone_size: NA; d_call: TRBD1; j_call: TRBJ1-4; cdr3_length: 15; v_call: TRBV5-4; cdr3_aa: CASSSWAGGGEKLFF; cdr3_nt: TGTGCCAGCAGCTCCTGGGCAGGGGGCGGTGAAAAACTGTTTTTT
clone_size: once; d_call: TRBD1; j_call: TRBJ2-7; cdr3_length: 12; v_call: TRBV6-5; cdr3_aa: CASSSRQGKQYF; cdr3_nt: TGTGCCAGCAGTTCCCGACAGGGCAAGCAGTACTTC
clone_size: NA; d_call: NA; j_call: TRBJ1-6; cdr3_length: 13; v_call: TRBV4-2; cdr3_aa: CASRGRMGEALHF; cdr3_nt: TGTGCCAGCCGGGGCAGGATGGGGGAGGCCCTCCACTTT
clone_size: once; d_call: NA; j_call: TRBJ1-2; cdr3_length: 14; v_call: TRBV4-1; cdr3_aa: CASSFFAGIYGYTF; cdr3_nt: TGCGCCAGCAGCTTTTTTGCAGGGATCTATGGCTACACCTTC
clone_size: few; d_call: TRBD1; j_call: TRBJ1-5; cdr3_length: 16; v_call: TRBV19; cdr3_aa: CASSIFKGASNQPQHF; cdr3_nt: TGTGCCAGTAGTATTTTTAAGGGGGCCAGCAATCAGCCCCAGCATTTT
clone_size: NA; d_call: TRBD2; j_call: TRBJ2-5; cdr3_length: 15; v_call: TRBV6-5; cdr3_aa: CASTLAGGSQETQYF; cdr3_nt: TGTGCCAGCACACTAGCGGGAGGCTCCCAAGAGACCCAGTACTTC